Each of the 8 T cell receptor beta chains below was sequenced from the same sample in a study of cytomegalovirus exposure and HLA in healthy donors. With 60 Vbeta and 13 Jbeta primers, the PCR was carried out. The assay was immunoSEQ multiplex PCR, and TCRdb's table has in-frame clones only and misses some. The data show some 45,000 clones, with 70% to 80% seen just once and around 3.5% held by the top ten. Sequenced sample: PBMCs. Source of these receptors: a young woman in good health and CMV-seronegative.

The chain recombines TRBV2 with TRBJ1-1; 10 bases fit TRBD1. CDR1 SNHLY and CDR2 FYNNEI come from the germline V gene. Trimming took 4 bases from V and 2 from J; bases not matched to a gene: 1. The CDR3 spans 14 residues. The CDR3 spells CASSGTGGNTEAFF. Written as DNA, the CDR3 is TGTGCCAGCAGTGGGACAGGGGGTAACACTGAAGCTTTCTTT.

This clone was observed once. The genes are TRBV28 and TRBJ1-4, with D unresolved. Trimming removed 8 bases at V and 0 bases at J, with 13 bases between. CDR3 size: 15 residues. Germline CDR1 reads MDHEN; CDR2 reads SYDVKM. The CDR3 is CASLTLTPTNEKLFF. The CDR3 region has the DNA TGTGCCAGCCTTACCTTGACACCAACTAATGAAAAACTGTTTTTT. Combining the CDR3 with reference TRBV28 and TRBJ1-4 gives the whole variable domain DVKVTQSSRYLVKRTGEKVFLECVQDMDHENMFWYRQDPGLGLRLIYFSYDVKMKEKGDIPEGYSVSREKKERFSLILESASTNQTSMYLCASLTLTPTNEKLFFGSGTQLSVL.

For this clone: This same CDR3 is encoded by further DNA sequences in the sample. The CDR3 loop is CASSRRGSGQPQHF. DNA of the CDR3: TGTGCCAGCAGTCGGCGAGGATCCGGTCAGCCCCAGCATTTT. The genes are TRBV27 and TRBJ1-5, with no clear D. The CDR3 loop spans 14 amino acids. V was clipped by 5 bases and J by 6 bases, with 14 bases between them. Looked up from germline, CDR1 is MNHEY and CDR2 is SMNVEV (reference sequence).

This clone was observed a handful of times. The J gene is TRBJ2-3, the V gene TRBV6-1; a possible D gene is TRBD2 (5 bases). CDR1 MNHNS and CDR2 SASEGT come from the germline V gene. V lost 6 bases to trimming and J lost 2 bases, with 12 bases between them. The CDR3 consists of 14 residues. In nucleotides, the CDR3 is TGTGCCAGCAGGGTAGCGCGGAACACAGATACGCAGTATTTT. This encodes CASRVARNTDTQYF.

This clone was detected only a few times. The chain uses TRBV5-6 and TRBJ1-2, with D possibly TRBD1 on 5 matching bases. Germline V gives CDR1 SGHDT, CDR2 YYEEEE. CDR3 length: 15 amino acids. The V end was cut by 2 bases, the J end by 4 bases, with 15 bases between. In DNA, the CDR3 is TGTGCCAGCAGCTTTTCAGGGCTGTATAGCTATGGCTACACCTTC. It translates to CASSFSGLYSYGYTF.

The CDR3 loop reads CASSFPSSGNTIYF. In DNA, the CDR3 is TGTGCCAGCAGCTTTCCGAGCTCTGGAAACACCATATATTTT. The chain employs TRBV5-6 and TRBJ1-3; D is unresolved. Germline loops: CDR1 SGHDT, CDR2 YYEEEE. There are 14 residues in the CDR3. V was shortened by 2 bases and J by 0 bases, with 6 bases between the two germline ends. The whole variable domain, remainder taken from reference TRBV5-6 and TRBJ1-3, is DAGVTQSPTHLIKTRGQQVTLRCSPKSGHDTVSWYQQALGQGPQFIFQYYEEEERQRGNFPDRFSGHQFPNYSSELNVNALLLGDSALYLCASSFPSSGNTIYFGEGSWLTVV.

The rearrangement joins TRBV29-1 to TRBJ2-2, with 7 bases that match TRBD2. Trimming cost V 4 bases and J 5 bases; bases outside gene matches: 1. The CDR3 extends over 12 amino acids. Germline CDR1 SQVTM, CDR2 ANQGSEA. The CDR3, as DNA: TGCAGCGTTGTGGGGGGGACCGGGGAGCTGTTTTTT. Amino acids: CSVVGGTGELFF.

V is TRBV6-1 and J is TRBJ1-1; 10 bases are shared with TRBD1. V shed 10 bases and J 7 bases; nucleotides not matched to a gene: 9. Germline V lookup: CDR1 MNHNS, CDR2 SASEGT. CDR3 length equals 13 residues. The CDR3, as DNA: TGTGCCACCCTTCGACAGGGGGCCCATGAAGCTTTCTTT. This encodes CATLRQGAHEAFF.